This T cell receptor beta chain was captured by sequencing in a study of vaccination and CD4 T cells after COVID-19. On the study more broadly: Stimulation of cells relied on overlapping spike peptides derived from SARS-CoV-2, HCoV-NL63, HCoV-OC43 and HCoV-229E.

The V and J ends lost 5 bases and 0 bases, in that order; junction bases with no gene match: 5. The CDR3 spans 15 residues. For this clonotype: Antigen: not known.

Sequence data for DNA of cultured CD4+ T cells were generated by the Oncomine TCR Beta short-read assay. TCRdb analysed the PCR reads with MiXCR anew, one entry per CDR3 protein. This table holds roughly 20,000 distinct CDR3 sequences, about 40% found once. Treatment specified: approximately nine-day PBMC culture with coronavirus spike peptide pools or control peptides (ViraFEST assay). The starting material was CD4+ T cells from blood, cultured in vitro, obtained after SARS-CoV-2 vaccination. The chain has TRBV12-3 or TRBV12-4 and TRBJ2-7; TRBD2 agrees at 9 bases. The clonotype was recovered from a human donor who had recovered from COVID-19. CDR3 in DNA: TGTGCCAGCAGTCGAACTAGCGGGTCCTCCTACGAGCAGTACTTC. This translates into CASSRTSGSSYEQYF.